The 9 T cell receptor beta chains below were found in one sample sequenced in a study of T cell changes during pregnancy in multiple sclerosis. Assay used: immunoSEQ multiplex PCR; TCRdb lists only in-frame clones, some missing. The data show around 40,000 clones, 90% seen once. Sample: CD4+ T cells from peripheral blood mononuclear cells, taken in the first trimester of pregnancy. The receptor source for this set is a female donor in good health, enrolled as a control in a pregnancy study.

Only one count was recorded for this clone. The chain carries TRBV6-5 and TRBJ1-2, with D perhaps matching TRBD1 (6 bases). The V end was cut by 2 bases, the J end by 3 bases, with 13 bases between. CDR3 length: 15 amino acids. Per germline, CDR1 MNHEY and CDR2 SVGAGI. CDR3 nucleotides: TGTGCCAGCAGTTACGGGGGAGGGGGAGACTATGGCTACACCTTC. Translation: CASSYGGGGDYGYTF.

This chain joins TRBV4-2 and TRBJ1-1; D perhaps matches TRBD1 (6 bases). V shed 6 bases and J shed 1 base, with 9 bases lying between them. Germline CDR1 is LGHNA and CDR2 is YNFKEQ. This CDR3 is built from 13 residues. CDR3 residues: CASSPQGNTEAFF. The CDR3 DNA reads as TGTGCCAGCAGTCCACAGGGGAACACTGAAGCTTTCTTT.

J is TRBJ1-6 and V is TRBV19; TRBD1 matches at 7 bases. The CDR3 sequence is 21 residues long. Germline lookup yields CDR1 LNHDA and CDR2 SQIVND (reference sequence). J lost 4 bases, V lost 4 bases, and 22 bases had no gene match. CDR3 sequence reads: CASSTVLPGQNARSYNSPLHF. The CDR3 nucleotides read TGTGCCAGTAGTACCGTCCTCCCGGGACAGAACGCCAGGTCGTATAATTCACCCCTCCACTTT.

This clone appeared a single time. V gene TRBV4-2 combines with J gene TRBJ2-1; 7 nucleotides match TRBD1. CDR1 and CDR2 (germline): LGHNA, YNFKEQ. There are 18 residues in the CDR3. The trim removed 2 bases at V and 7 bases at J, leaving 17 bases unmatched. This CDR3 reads CASSQRARDSRGVNEQFF. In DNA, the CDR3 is TGTGCCAGCAGCCAAAGGGCACGGGACAGCCGAGGGGTTAATGAGCAGTTCTTC.

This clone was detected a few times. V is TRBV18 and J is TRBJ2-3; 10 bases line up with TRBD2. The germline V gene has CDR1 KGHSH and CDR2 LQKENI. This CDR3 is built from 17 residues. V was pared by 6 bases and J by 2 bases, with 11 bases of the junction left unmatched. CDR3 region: CASSRGSGGISTDTQYF. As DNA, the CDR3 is TGTGCCAGCTCCCGAGGTAGCGGGGGGATTTCCACAGATACGCAGTATTTT.

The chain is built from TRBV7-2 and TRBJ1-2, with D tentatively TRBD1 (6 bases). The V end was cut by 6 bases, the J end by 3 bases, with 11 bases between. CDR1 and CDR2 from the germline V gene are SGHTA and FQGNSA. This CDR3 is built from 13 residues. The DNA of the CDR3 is TGTGCCAGCAGGGTACAGGGAGACTATGGCTACACCTTC. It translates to CASRVQGDYGYTF.

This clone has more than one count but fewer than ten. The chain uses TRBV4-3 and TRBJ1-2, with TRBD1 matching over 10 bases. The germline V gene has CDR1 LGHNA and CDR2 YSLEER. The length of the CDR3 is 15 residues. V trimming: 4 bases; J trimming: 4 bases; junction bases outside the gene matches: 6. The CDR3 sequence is CASSPYRTGGYGYTF. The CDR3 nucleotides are TGCGCCAGCAGCCCCTACCGGACAGGGGGCTATGGCTACACCTTC.

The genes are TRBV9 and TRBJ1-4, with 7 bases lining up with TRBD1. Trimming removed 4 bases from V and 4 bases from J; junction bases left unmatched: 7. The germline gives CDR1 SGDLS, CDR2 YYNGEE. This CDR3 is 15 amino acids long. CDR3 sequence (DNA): TGTGCCAGCAGCTTTACCGGGACAGTTAATGAAAAACTGTTTTTT. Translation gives CASSFTGTVNEKLFF.

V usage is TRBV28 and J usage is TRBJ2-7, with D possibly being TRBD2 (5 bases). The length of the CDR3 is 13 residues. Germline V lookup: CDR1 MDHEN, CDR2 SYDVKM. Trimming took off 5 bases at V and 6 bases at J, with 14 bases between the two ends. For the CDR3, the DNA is TGTGCCAGCAGTCTCCGGGCGAGGGTCGAGCAGTACTTC. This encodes CASSLRARVEQYF. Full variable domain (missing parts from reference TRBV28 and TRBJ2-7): DVKVTQSSRYLVKRTGEKVFLECVQDMDHENMFWYRQDPGLGLRLIYFSYDVKMKEKGDIPEGYSVSREKKERFSLILESASTNQTSMYLCASSLRARVEQYFGPGTRLTVT.